This T cell receptor beta chain was sequenced in a study of technical replicates of blood from a handful of donors. The CDR3 runs to 16 residues. Germline V CDR1 and CDR2: SEHNR, FQNEAQ (reference sequence). Trimming removed 5 bases from V and 5 bases from J, with 19 bases in between. Assay used: immunoSEQ multiplex PCR; TCRdb lists only in-frame clones, some missing. The table shows 85,000 to 95,000 clones, with about 95% occurring only once. The sequence was obtained from a human donor in good health. The chain has TRBV7-9 and TRBJ1-3; maybe TRBD1 (5 bases). Sample: T cells isolated from PBMCs. The CDR3 loop reads CASSGPGREGRNTIYF. CDR3 DNA sequence: TGTGCCAGCAGCGGGCCAGGGCGGGAGGGCCGAAACACCATATATTTT.